The 29 T cell receptor beta chains below come from one sample, sequenced in a study of cytomegalovirus exposure and HLA in healthy donors (TCRdb year 2017). Library creation used the immunoSEQ multiplex PCR assay. For the multiplex PCR, a mixture combining 60 forward primers for TCR Vbeta segments and 13 reverse primers for TCR Jbeta segments was used. What TCRdb holds here is the immuneACCESS table cut down to in-frame rearrangements. Part of the clones is not present; checked against another copy, under half of the missing clones reflect an unresolved V gene, and the others are unexplained. The sample has roughly 110,000 clones on record, about two thirds of them singletons. About 0.8% of the sample lies in the top ten. The sample taken for sequencing was PBMCs. The receptors were sampled from a boy between 10 and 17 years old in good health and CMV-seronegative.

The rearrangement joins TRBV2 to TRBJ1-1, with D tentatively TRBD1 (5 bases). Germline V lookup: CDR1 SNHLY, CDR2 FYNNEI. The length of the CDR3 is 13 residues. Trimming stripped 6 bases from V and 5 bases from J, with 13 bases between. The CDR3 here is CASSQGVRTEAFF. In DNA form, the CDR3 reads TGTGCCAGCAGCCAGGGCGTAAGGACTGAAGCTTTCTTT.

The chain couples TRBV2 to TRBJ2-2; maybe TRBD2 (6 bases). This CDR3 comprises 15 residues. V lost 3 bases to trimming and J lost 5 bases, with 13 bases between them. CDR1 SNHLY and CDR2 FYNNEI come from the germline V gene. In DNA, the CDR3 is TGTGCCAGCAGTGAGGAGGGGAGGAGGACCGGGGAGCTGTTTTTT. Translation gives CASSEEGRRTGELFF.

V is TRBV6-6 and J is TRBJ2-7; TRBD2 is a possible D gene (7 bases). V was trimmed by 5 bases and J by 0 bases, leaving 11 bases between them. The V gene's germline CDR1 is MNHNY and CDR2 SVGAGI (reference sequence). The CDR3 has 14 residues. The chain's CDR3 is CASSRRGASYEQYF. The CDR3, as DNA: TGTGCCAGCAGTCGTCGGGGGGCCTCCTACGAGCAGTACTTC.

DNA of the CDR3: TGTGCCAGCAGAGGGCGGGGCTCCTACGAGCAGTACTTC. Translating gives CASRGRGSYEQYF. The V and J genes are TRBV6-1 and TRBJ2-7, with D perhaps matching TRBD2 (6 bases). V was trimmed by 6 bases and J by 0 bases, leaving 9 bases between them. CDR1 and CDR2 from the germline V gene are MNHNS and SASEGT. The CDR3 runs 13 residues.

V gene TRBV10-1 combines with J gene TRBJ2-3; no clear D. CDR1 and CDR2 (germline): WNHNN, SYGVQD (reference sequence). The CDR3 is 14 residues long. Trimming pared 5 bases from V and 0 bases from J, leaving 9 bases between. CDR3 region: CASSSQRSTDTQYF. The CDR3 DNA is TGCGCCAGCAGTAGCCAGCGAAGCACAGATACGCAGTATTTT.

CDR3 protein: CASSPPRVYEQYF. In DNA form, the CDR3 reads TGTGCCAGTAGTCCCCCCCGGGTCTACGAGCAGTACTTC. The chain has TRBV19 and TRBJ2-7; D call uncertain. The CDR3 is made up of 13 amino acids. The germline V gene encodes CDR1 LNHDA and CDR2 SQIVND (reference sequence). V shed 5 bases and J shed 3 bases, with 11 bases lying between them.

The J gene is TRBJ1-1, the V gene TRBV5-4; D uncertain. Germline V gene lookup returns CDR1 SGHNT and CDR2 YYREEE (reference sequence). The ends were cut back, 0 bases at V and 4 bases at J, with 10 bases in the middle. This CDR3 is 14 amino acids long. CDR3 nucleotide sequence: TGTGCCAGCAGCTTGGCGTCGAGGCCCACTGAAGCTTTCTTT. Encoded protein: CASSLASRPTEAFF.

This clone was detected only a few times. The chain has TRBV6-5 and TRBJ1-2; TRBD1 aligns across 8 bases. The germline V gene encodes CDR1 MNHEY and CDR2 SVGAGI. CDR3 length: 13 amino acids. V trimming: 4 bases; J trimming: 3 bases; junction bases outside the gene matches: 1. CDR3 amino acids: CASSLTGDYGYTF. The DNA for the CDR3 is TGTGCCAGCAGTTTGACAGGGGACTATGGCTACACCTTC.

V usage is TRBV6-5 and J usage is TRBJ2-7; possible D gene TRBD2, 5 bases. The CDR3 is 13 amino acids. V dropped 0 bases and J dropped 6 bases, with 9 bases sitting between them. Germline lookup yields CDR1 MNHEY and CDR2 SVGAGI. Here the CDR3 reads CASSYSTAGEQYF. The CDR3 DNA is TGTGCCAGCAGTTACTCGACCGCGGGCGAGCAGTACTTC.

The chain carries TRBV19 and TRBJ2-7, with 11 bases identical to TRBD2. The CDR3 extends over 14 amino acids. Germline loops: CDR1 LNHDA, CDR2 SQIVND (reference sequence). V dropped 5 bases and J dropped 4; count of bases not matched to a gene: 4. CDR3 amino acids: CASSPGTSGYEQYF. The CDR3 DNA is TGTGCCAGTAGTCCCGGGACTAGCGGTTACGAGCAGTACTTC.

This clone came up once. This chain links TRBV7-3 with TRBJ2-1; TRBD2 is a possible D gene (5 bases). Trimming took off 1 base at V and 7 bases at J, with 14 bases between the two ends. The CDR3 spans 15 residues. Germline-derived CDR1 and CDR2 are SGHTA and FQGTGA. The CDR3 bases are TGTGCCAGCAGCTTAAGCCTAGCATCCGGAAATGAGCAGTTCTTC. Its translation: CASSLSLASGNEQFF.

The chain carries TRBV28 and TRBJ2-7, with 10 positions matching TRBD1. Trimming at V came to 4 bases and at J to 4 bases, leaving 7 bases not matched to a gene. CDR3 length equals 15 residues. The germline gives CDR1 MDHEN, CDR2 SYDVKM. Here the CDR3 DNA reads TGTGCCAGCAGTTCCCCGGGACAGGGGTTGTACGAGCAGTACTTC. It is translated as CASSSPGQGLYEQYF.

The V gene is TRBV19, the J gene TRBJ1-1, with D possibly TRBD1 on 6 matching bases. The V gene lost 5 bases and the J gene lost 3 bases, with 16 bases spanning the gap. This CDR3 is built from 15 residues. In germline, CDR1 is LNHDA, CDR2 SQIVND (reference sequence). The CDR3 protein is CASSPRTVGDTEAFF. The DNA of the CDR3 is TGTGCCAGTAGTCCCCGGACAGTTGGAGACACTGAAGCTTTCTTT.

The DNA of the CDR3 is TGTGCCAGTAGTTTGGGAGGGAGTGGTGGAAACACCATATATTTT. Encoded protein: CASSLGGSGGNTIYF. The chain combines TRBV19 with TRBJ1-3, with D uncertain. The CDR3 covers 15 residues. V was trimmed by 5 bases and J by 3 bases, leaving 14 bases between them. In germline, CDR1 is LNHDA, CDR2 SQIVND (reference sequence).

This chain connects TRBV5-6 to TRBJ2-7; maybe TRBD2 (7 bases). V shed 4 bases and J shed 2 bases, with 19 bases lying between them. The CDR3 runs 16 residues. Germline-derived CDR1 and CDR2 are SGHDT and YYEEEE. The CDR3 coding sequence is TGTGCCAGCAGCCCCTTAGGGGGGGGAAGAGCCTACGAGCAGTACTTC. Protein product: CASSPLGGGRAYEQYF.

The chain carries TRBV7-2 and TRBJ2-7; D is unclear. This CDR3 region has 14 residues. The V gene's germline CDR1 is SGHTA and CDR2 FQGNSA. V gave up 2 bases and J gave up 0 bases, with 8 bases separating them. This CDR3 is CASSLRRDSYEQYF. The CDR3, as DNA: TGTGCCAGCAGCTTACGCCGAGACTCCTACGAGCAGTACTTC.

This sequence joins TRBV4-1 and TRBJ2-3, with TRBD2 matching over 7 bases. J gave up 3 bases and V 1 base, and 13 bases lay outside the gene matches. CDR1 is MGHRA, CDR2 YSYEKL, per germline. The CDR3 spans 18 residues. In DNA form, the CDR3 reads TGCGCCAGCAGCCAAGGATTAGACGGGGGGTTGAGGACAGATACGCAGTATTTT. As protein: CASSQGLDGGLRTDTQYF.

V gene TRBV6-1 combines with J gene TRBJ2-6; D is possibly TRBD1 (6 bases). V was pared by 4 bases and J by 1 base, with 11 bases between. The CDR3 consists of 16 residues. Germline CDR1 MNHNS, CDR2 SASEGT. CDR3 region: CASSVVTGSGANVLTF. CDR3 DNA sequence: TGTGCCAGCAGTGTTGTTACAGGGTCTGGGGCCAACGTCCTGACTTTC.

The chain combines TRBV30 with TRBJ1-1; 8 bases agree with TRBD1. This CDR3 has 12 amino acids. Trimming at V came to 4 bases and at J to 11 bases, leaving 9 bases not matched to a gene. Germline V gene data show CDR1 as GTSNPN and CDR2 as SVGIG (reference sequence). Here the CDR3 reads CAWNPSGQDAFF. The DNA of the CDR3 is TGTGCCTGGAATCCATCGGGACAGGACGCTTTCTTT.

The rearrangement uses TRBV11-3 and TRBJ2-6; D not resolved. This CDR3 contains 15 residues. Looked up from germline, CDR1 is SGHNT and CDR2 is YENEEA. Trimming shortened V by 0 bases and J by 3 bases, and 6 bases separated the two germline ends. CDR3 in amino acids: CASSLDFRGANVLTF. The CDR3 DNA reads TGTGCCAGCAGCTTAGATTTTCGTGGGGCCAACGTCCTGACTTTC.

This clone was observed a handful of times. The CDR3 is CASSPRGYSYNEQFF. Here the CDR3 DNA reads TGTGCCAGCAGCCCCAGGGGCTACTCCTACAATGAGCAGTTCTTC. The genes are TRBV14 and TRBJ2-1; the D gene is possibly TRBD1 (6 bases). Germline V lookup: CDR1 SGHDN, CDR2 FVKESK. The CDR3 contains 15 residues. V was trimmed by 4 bases and J by 0 bases, leaving 10 bases between them.

The chain is built from TRBV28 and TRBJ2-7; D perhaps matches TRBD1 (6 bases). Germline assignment: CDR1 MDHEN and CDR2 SYDVKM. Trimming removed 8 bases from V and 4 bases from J, with 18 bases in between. The CDR3 sequence is 14 residues long. The CDR3 DNA reads as TGTGCCAGCTATAGCTTGGGGGCGCGGTACGAGCAGTACTTC. Translation gives CASYSLGARYEQYF.

V and J are TRBV7-9 and TRBJ2-3; D perhaps matches TRBD1 (6 bases). V was cut by 3 bases and J by 6 bases, with 13 bases left in between. This CDR3 is 14 amino acids long. The germline CDR1 and CDR2 sequences are SEHNR and FQNEAQ (reference sequence). CDR3 DNA sequence: TGTGCCAGCAGCTTGTCCAGGGGTGGGGATACGCAGTATTTT. Translating it yields CASSLSRGGDTQYF.

Details on this clone: One end of the junction fails to match germline, which may point to a read error. The chain uses TRBV11-1 and TRBJ2-3; 7 bases are a match to TRBD2. Looked up from germline, CDR1 is SGHAT and CDR2 is FQDESV (reference sequence). The CDR3 has 15 amino acids. The CDR3 protein is CASSLASGRGDTQYF. The CDR3 DNA sequence: TGTGCCAGCAGCCTAGCGTCAGGGAGGGGAGATACGCAGTATTTT.

This rearrangement joins TRBV19 to TRBJ1-5; D is perhaps TRBD1 (6 bases). The CDR3 spans 15 residues. Germline CDR1 LNHDA, CDR2 SQIVND (reference sequence). V lost 3 bases to trimming and J lost 7 bases, with 16 bases between them. The CDR3 loop is CASSMDSSTGQPQHF. The CDR3 DNA follows: TGTGCCAGTAGTATGGACAGCTCAACAGGGCAGCCCCAGCATTTT.

The V and J genes are TRBV11-2 and TRBJ2-3; D unresolved. Per the germline V gene, CDR1 is SGHAT and CDR2 is FQNNGV. V was pared by 6 bases and J by 2 bases, with 15 bases between. This CDR3 contains 15 residues. The CDR3: CASSLFLGNTDTQYF. The CDR3 DNA sequence: TGTGCCAGCAGTCTATTCTTGGGCAACACAGATACGCAGTATTTT.

This chain uses TRBV10-3 with TRBJ1-2, with TRBD1 identical over 9 bases. Trimming at V came to 2 bases and at J to 6 bases, leaving 7 bases not matched to a gene. The CDR3 sequence is 15 residues long. CDR1 and CDR2 from the germline V gene are ENHRY and SYGVKD. DNA of the CDR3: TGTGCCATCAGTGAGCGGGGGACAGGGTGGGATGGCTACACCTTC. Amino acids: CAISERGTGWDGYTF.

The chain employs TRBV6-5 and TRBJ1-2; 8 nucleotides align to TRBD1. Per germline, CDR1 MNHEY and CDR2 SVGAGI. The CDR3 totals 14 residues. The trim removed 1 base at V and 5 bases at J, leaving 3 bases unmatched. The chain's CDR3 is CASSYFYRGYGYTF. CDR3 coding DNA: TGTGCCAGCAGTTACTTTTACAGGGGGTATGGCTACACCTTC.

The V and J genes are TRBV7-2 and TRBJ1-5, with D perhaps matching TRBD1 (6 bases). Germline CDR1 is SGHTA and CDR2 is FQGNSA. V shed 5 bases and J shed 3 bases, with 14 bases lying between them. The CDR3 runs 15 residues. The CDR3 DNA is TGTGCCAGCAGCGCGGGGGGGGCTTCCAATCAGCCCCAGCATTTT. The encoded protein is CASSAGGASNQPQHF.